This is a list of T cell receptor beta chains from one sample in a study of T-cell reconstitution after alpha-beta-depleted transplantation in children. Using its own MiXCR run on the PCR reads, TCRdb lists one record per CDR3 protein. This table has roughly 160,000 distinct CDR3 sequences, around 10% appearing once. The sample here was PBMCs, taken before TCRalphabeta/CD19-depleted stem cell transplant. The receptors originated from a boy younger than 10 with acute myeloid leukemia, due to receive a stem cell transplant. The CDR3 runs from the conserved cysteine through the conserved F or W. A D gene is named only where the DNA matches it firmly. The size entry gives how often the clone was seen (once, few, many) or a class if it is expanded.

D gene,clone size,CDR3 length,J gene,V gene,CDR3 protein,CDR3 DNA
.,many,13,TRBJ2-2,TRBV29-1,CSVWTTNTGELFF,TGCAGCGTCTGGACCACGAACACCGGGGAGCTGTTTTTT
.,many,16,TRBJ2-1,TRBV18,CASSPSAWTMVNEQFF,TGTGCCAGCTCACCATCTGCCTGGACTATGGTGAATGAGCAGTTCTTC
.,many,16,TRBJ1-3,TRBV11-2,CASSLLTGGSVNTIYF,TGTGCCAGCAGCTTACTCACGGGGGGGTCTGTAAACACCATATATTTT
.,many,14,TRBJ2-7,TRBV21-1,CASSTRPARYEQYF,TGTGCCAGCAGCACCCGGCCGGCAAGATACGAGCAGTACTTC
.,many,14,TRBJ2-5,TRBV5-5,CASSLRQDQETQYF,TGTGCCAGCAGCTTGAGACAGGACCAAGAGACCCAGTACTTC
.,few,11,TRBJ1-1,TRBV30,CAWRQNTEAFF,TGTGCCTGGCGACAGAACACTGAAGCTTTCTTT
.,many,16,TRBJ1-5,TRBV28,CASTDSRVADNQPQHF,TGTGCCAGCACAGACTCCAGGGTTGCGGACAATCAGCCCCAGCATTTT
.,many,14,TRBJ1-2,TRBV20-1,CSARGGDYAYGYTF,TGCAGTGCTAGAGGGGGGGACTACGCCTATGGCTACACCTTC
.,few,15,TRBJ1-2,TRBV19,CASTLSEGQGHGYTF,TGTGCCAGTACCCTGTCCGAAGGGCAGGGGCATGGCTACACCTTC
.,many,12,TRBJ2-1,TRBV12-3/TRBV12-4,CASNQYPNEQFF,TGTGCCAGCAACCAATACCCCAATGAGCAGTTCTTC
TRBD2,many,18,TRBJ2-6,TRBV3-1,CASSQAWTSTYGANVLTF,TGTGCCAGCAGCCAAGCCTGGACTAGCACATACGGGGCCAACGTCCTGACTTTC
TRBD1,many,13,TRBJ1-1,TRBV12-3/TRBV12-4,CASSLGSPGGAFF,TGTGCCAGCAGCCTAGGGAGCCCAGGGGGGGCTTTCTTT
.,many,15,TRBJ2-2,TRBV7-6,CASSSPPDTTGELFF,TGTGCCAGCAGCTCCCCCCCCGACACCACCGGGGAGCTGTTTTTT
TRBD2,many,16,TRBJ2-5,TRBV5-6,CASSLLGGSWGETQYF,TGTGCCAGCAGCCTCCTTGGCGGGAGTTGGGGAGAGACCCAGTACTTC
TRBD2,many,14,TRBJ2-1,TRBV3-1,CASSQGLADNEQFF,TGTGCCAGCAGCCAAGGACTAGCGGACAATGAGCAGTTCTTC
TRBD2,few,17,TRBJ2-5,TRBV20-1,CSARPPLQREERETQYF,TGCAGTGCTAGACCCCCCCTGCAGCGGGAGGAAAGAGAGACCCAGTACTTC
TRBD1,many,19,TRBJ2-3,TRBV27,CASSILRDRGLRSADTQYF,TGTGCCAGCAGTATACTTCGGGACAGGGGGCTCCGAAGCGCAGATACGCAGTATTTT
.,many,12,TRBJ2-2,TRBV7-2,CASSLRYGELFF,TGTGCCAGCAGCTTACGGTACGGGGAGCTGTTTTTT
.,many,15,TRBJ1-1,TRBV28,CASSLLPGRGTEAFF,TGTGCCAGCAGTTTGCTCCCAGGGCGGGGCACTGAAGCTTTCTTT
.,many,19,TRBJ2-7,TRBV3-1,CASSQEDGRAVPFYYEQYF,TGTGCCAGCAGCCAAGAAGATGGCAGGGCCGTACCCTTTTATTACGAGCAGTACTTC
.,many,12,TRBJ1-1,TRBV3-1,CASSQTNLEAFF,TGTGCCAGCAGCCAAACCAACCTTGAAGCTTTCTTT
TRBD2,many,15,TRBJ2-1,TRBV2,CASPMLGTINNEQFF,TGTGCCAGCCCGATGTTGGGGACTATAAACAATGAGCAGTTCTTC
.,many,13,TRBJ1-1,TRBV4-1,CASSRGSGTEAFF,TGCGCCAGCAGCCGGGGCAGTGGAACTGAAGCTTTCTTT
.,many,16,TRBJ1-1,TRBV15,CATSRPLTGLNTEAFF,TGTGCCACCAGCAGACCTTTAACAGGATTGAACACTGAAGCTTTCTTT
.,many,16,TRBJ1-1,TRBV7-9,CASRRQGLGGDTEAFF,TGTGCCAGCAGGAGGCAGGGCCTCGGAGGCGACACTGAAGCTTTCTTT
.,many,14,TRBJ1-2,TRBV12-3/TRBV12-4,CASSSEERGLGYTF,TGTGCCAGCAGTTCAGAGGAGCGGGGGTTAGGCTACACCTTC
TRBD1,many,15,TRBJ1-1,TRBV25-1,CASSDPTGQGAEAFF,TGTGCCAGCAGTGATCCCACGGGACAGGGAGCGGAAGCTTTCTTT
.,many,14,TRBJ1-3,TRBV10-3,CAIRDGASGNTIYF,TGTGCCATTCGAGACGGCGCCTCTGGAAACACCATATATTTT
.,many,13,TRBJ2-3,TRBV20-1,CSARDPTTDTQYF,TGCAGTGCTAGAGACCCCACTACAGATACGCAGTATTTT